The source of this T cell receptor (beta chain) is a study of blood T cell repertoires in COVID-19. The CDR3 runs to 16 residues. V dropped 4 bases and J dropped 4; count of bases not matched to a gene: 11. Germline-derived CDR1 and CDR2 are ENHRY and SYGVKD. Measured with immunoSEQ multiplex PCR; TCRdb has only the in-frame clones, and not every one. Here the sample spans approximately 20,000 clones, 86% being singletons. Sequenced material: peripheral blood. The J gene is TRBJ1-1, the V gene TRBV10-3; TRBD1 matches 8 bases. The TCR sequence derives from a man between 65 and 79 years old with acute or convalescent COVID-19. The CDR3 loop reads CAISATGADGSTEAFF. CDR3 coding DNA: TGTGCCATCAGTGCGACAGGGGCGGATGGCAGCACTGAAGCTTTCTTT.